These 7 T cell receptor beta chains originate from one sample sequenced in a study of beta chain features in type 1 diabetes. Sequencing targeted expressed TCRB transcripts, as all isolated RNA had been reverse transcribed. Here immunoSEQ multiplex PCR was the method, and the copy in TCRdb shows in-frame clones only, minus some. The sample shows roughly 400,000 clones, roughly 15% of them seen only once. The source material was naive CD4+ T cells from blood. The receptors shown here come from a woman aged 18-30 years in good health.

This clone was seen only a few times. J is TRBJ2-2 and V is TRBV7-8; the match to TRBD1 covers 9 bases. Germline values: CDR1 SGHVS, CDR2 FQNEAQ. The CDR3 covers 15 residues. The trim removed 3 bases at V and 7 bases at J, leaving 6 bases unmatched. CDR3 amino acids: CASSLGQGYVGELFF. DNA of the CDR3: TGTGCCAGCAGCTTGGGACAGGGATATGTCGGGGAGCTGTTTTTT.

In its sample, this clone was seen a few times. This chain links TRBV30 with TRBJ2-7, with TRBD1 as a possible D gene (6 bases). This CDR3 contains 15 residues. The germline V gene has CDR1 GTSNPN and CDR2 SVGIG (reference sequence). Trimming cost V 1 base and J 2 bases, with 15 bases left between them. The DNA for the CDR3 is TGTGCCTGGAGTGCCCCCGGACAGCTGACCTACGAGCAGTACTTC. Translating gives CAWSAPGQLTYEQYF.

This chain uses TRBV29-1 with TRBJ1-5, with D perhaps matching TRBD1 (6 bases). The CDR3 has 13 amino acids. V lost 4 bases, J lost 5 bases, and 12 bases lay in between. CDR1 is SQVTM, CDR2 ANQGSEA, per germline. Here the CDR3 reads CSVGEQGHQPQHF. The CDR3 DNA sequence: TGCAGCGTTGGGGAACAGGGCCATCAGCCCCAGCATTTT.

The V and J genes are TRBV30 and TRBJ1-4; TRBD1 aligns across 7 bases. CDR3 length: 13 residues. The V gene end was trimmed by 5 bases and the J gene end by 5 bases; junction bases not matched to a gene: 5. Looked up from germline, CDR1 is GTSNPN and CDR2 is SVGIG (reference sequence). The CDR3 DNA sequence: TGTGCCTGGGCGGGACAGTTGAATGAAAAACTGTTTTTT. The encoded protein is CAWAGQLNEKLFF.

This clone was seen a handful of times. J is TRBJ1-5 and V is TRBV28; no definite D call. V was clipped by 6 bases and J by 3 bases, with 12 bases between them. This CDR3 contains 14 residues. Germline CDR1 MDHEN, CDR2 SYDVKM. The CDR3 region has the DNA TGTGCCAGCAGCCAAGACACAGTCAATCAGCCCCAGCATTTT. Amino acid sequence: CASSQDTVNQPQHF. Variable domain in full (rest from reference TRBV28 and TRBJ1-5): DVKVTQSSRYLVKRTGEKVFLECVQDMDHENMFWYRQDPGLGLRLIYFSYDVKMKEKGDIPEGYSVSREKKERFSLILESASTNQTSMYLCASSQDTVNQPQHFGDGTRLSIL.

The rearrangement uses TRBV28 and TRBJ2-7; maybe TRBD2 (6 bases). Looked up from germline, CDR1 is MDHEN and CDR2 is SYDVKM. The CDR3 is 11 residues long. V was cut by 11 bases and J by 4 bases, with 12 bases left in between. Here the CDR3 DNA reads TGTGCCCCTATACGGGGGTACGAGCAGTACTTC. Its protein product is CAPIRGYEQYF. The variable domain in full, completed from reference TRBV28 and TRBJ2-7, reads DVKVTQSSRYLVKRTGEKVFLECVQDMDHENMFWYRQDPGLGLRLIYFSYDVKMKEKGDIPEGYSVSREKKERFSLILESASTNQTSMYLCAPIRGYEQYFGPGTRLTVT.

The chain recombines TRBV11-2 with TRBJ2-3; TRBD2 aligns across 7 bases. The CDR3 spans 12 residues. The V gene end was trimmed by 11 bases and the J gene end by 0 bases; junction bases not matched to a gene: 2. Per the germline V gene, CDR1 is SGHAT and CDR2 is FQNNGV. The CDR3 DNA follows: TGTGCCTCCGGGGGGAGCACAGATACGCAGTATTTT. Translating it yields CASGGSTDTQYF.